The T cell receptor beta chain described here comes from a study of blood T cell repertoires in COVID-19. Whole-study context: Both acute and convalescent COVID-19 samples were obtained from the United States, Italy and Spain.

The germline V gene encodes CDR1 MNHEY and CDR2 SVGAGI. The CDR3 covers 14 residues. The trim removed 10 bases at V and 4 bases at J, leaving 10 bases unmatched. TCRdb keeps only in-frame clones here, not all; method: immunoSEQ multiplex PCR. The sample records hundreds of thousands of clones, around 90% being singletons. The V and J genes are TRBV6-5 and TRBJ1-1; 9 positions match TRBD1. Input material: peripheral blood. This clonotype was obtained from an older man with acute or convalescent COVID-19. In DNA, the CDR3 is TGTGCCACCAAAGGACAGGGGAAGAGCACTGAAGCTTTCTTT. Protein: CATKGQGKSTEAFF.